Listed below are T cell receptor beta chains from one sample, sequenced in a study of T cell repertoires in cytomegalovirus infection. TCRdb used MiXCR to reprocess the reads, holding one entry per CDR3 protein. This sample carries about 740,000 distinct CDR3 sequences, 35% of them seen once, and the ten largest clones take about 2.8%. The source material was PBMCs. Every receptor here comes from a human donor in good health (CMV status not recorded). Some clones in this sample may be carry-over from other donors' samples. Both conserved end residues are part of each CDR3. Fields, in order: CDR3 DNA, CDR3 protein, CDR3 length, clone size, V gene, D gene, J gene. D genes are given only for firm matches. Some rows mark clone size as missing; the rest say once, few, many or name a class of expanded clone.

TGTGCCAGCAGCATCCGGGACAGAGACAATGAGCAGTTCTTC CASSIRDRDNEQFF 14 . TRBV4-2 TRBD1 TRBJ2-1
TGCAGTGCTAGCAGAGTGATGACAGGTAGCACAGATACGCAGTATTTT CSASRVMTGSTDTQYF 16 . TRBV20-1 . TRBJ2-3
TGTGCCAGCAGTGCCTGGGGGTCCTTGGGGGATACGCAGTATTTT CASSAWGSLGDTQYF 15 few TRBV9 . TRBJ2-3
TGTGCCAGCAGTTCGGCTGGGACAGGGTCGCTTGGAAACACCATATATTTT CASSSAGTGSLGNTIYF 17 . TRBV28 TRBD1 TRBJ1-3
TGCAGCGTACAAACAGGGTTCTGGGGACACGGATCCTACGAGCAGTACTTC CSVQTGFWGHGSYEQYF 17 few TRBV29-1 . TRBJ2-7
TGTGCCAGCAGTCCGACCCCCCTTGGACACCGAACCTATAATTCACCCCTCCACTTT CASSPTPLGHRTYNSPLHF 19 . TRBV27 . TRBJ1-6
TGTGCCAGCAGCTACCCACAGGGAGACTATGGCTACACCTTC CASSYPQGDYGYTF 14 . TRBV5-6 . TRBJ1-2
TGTGCCAGCTCACCACCGGACGGTTCTGATACGCAGTATTTT CASSPPDGSDTQYF 14 . TRBV18 . TRBJ2-3
TGTGCCAGCAGTTCAACCGACAGGGCCGATACGCAGTATTTT CASSSTDRADTQYF 14 few TRBV12-3/TRBV12-4 TRBD1 TRBJ2-3
TGTGCCACCAGTGATTTGATGCGGGAGCAGTTCTTC CATSDLMREQFF 12 . TRBV24-1 . TRBJ2-1
TGTGCCAGCAGCTTGGGGAGCGGGGGGGTTCAAGAGACCCAGTACTTC CASSLGSGGVQETQYF 16 once TRBV7-9 TRBD2 TRBJ2-5
TGTGCCAGCAGCTTAGTGGCCGGGGGGGTAGATACGCAGTATTTT CASSLVAGGVDTQYF 15 many TRBV7-2 TRBD2 TRBJ2-3
TGTGCCTGGAGCCCTAAAGGGGACAGGGGATACTTC CAWSPKGDRGYF 12 . TRBV30 TRBD1 TRBJ2-5
TGTGCCAGCAGTGAAGCAAGGGGGGGAGGCTACACCTTC CASSEARGGGYTF 13 . TRBV2 . TRBJ1-2
TGTGCCAGCAGCATGCCGGGACAGGGATACAATGAGCAGTTCTTC CASSMPGQGYNEQFF 15 many TRBV5-4 TRBD1 TRBJ2-1
TGTGCCAGCAGCCTCGTGGGGGGGGATGAAAAACTGTTTTTT CASSLVGGDEKLFF 14 many TRBV7-2 . TRBJ1-4
TGTGCCAGCAATTTGAGGTGGCTGAACACTGAAGCTTTCTTT CASNLRWLNTEAFF 14 . TRBV2 . TRBJ1-1
TGTGCCAGCAGCTTTGGCCTGAATGAAGCTTTCTTT CASSFGLNEAFF 12 many TRBV7-8 . TRBJ1-1
TGTGCCAGCAGCTCCCCCGACGAAAAACTGTTTTTT CASSSPDEKLFF 12 . TRBV28 . TRBJ1-4
TGTGCCAGCTTCCTCAGGAGCAGCTCCTACAATGAGCAGTTCTTC CASFLRSSSYNEQFF 15 once TRBV5-5 . TRBJ2-1
TGTGCCAGCAGGGACACTTCTGGGGCCAACGTCCTGACTTTC CASRDTSGANVLTF 14 . TRBV28 . TRBJ2-6
TGTGCCAGTATTCGATCGGCCAGGATTAATGAAAAACTGTTTTTT CASIRSARINEKLFF 15 once TRBV19 . TRBJ1-4
TGTGCCAGCAGTCCCCGGACAGTTGGAGATACGCAGTATTTT CASSPRTVGDTQYF 14 . TRBV6-2/TRBV6-3 . TRBJ2-3
TGTGCCAGCAGTTACGTCGGAGCGGGAGGGCGGGTCACCGGGGAGCTGTTTTTT CASSYVGAGGRVTGELFF 18 few TRBV6-2/TRBV6-3 TRBD2 TRBJ2-2
TGTGCCAGCAGTGCTATCGGGGGGGGCAATCAGCCCCAGCATTTT CASSAIGGGNQPQHF 15 . TRBV25-1 . TRBJ1-5
TGTGCCAGTAGCAGTTCCGTTGAAAAACTGTTTTTT CASSSSVEKLFF 12 . TRBV19 . TRBJ1-4
TGTGCCAGCAGCCACTCCCCCCGGACTAGCACCGGGGAGCTGTTTTTT CASSHSPRTSTGELFF 16 few TRBV7-6 TRBD2 TRBJ2-2
TGTGCCAGCAGCTTAACAGACAGAACTAATGAAAAACTGTTTTTT CASSLTDRTNEKLFF 15 few TRBV7-9 . TRBJ1-4
TGTGCCAGCAGACTTAAGCCGGGACAGAACTACGAGCAGTACTTC CASRLKPGQNYEQYF 15 . TRBV12-3/TRBV12-4 TRBD1 TRBJ2-7
TGCAGTGCTACTACCGGACTAGCGGGGAACAATGAGCAGTTCTTC CSATTGLAGNNEQFF 15 few TRBV20-1 TRBD2 TRBJ2-1
TGTGCCAGCAGTTACCTATTTGAAAGACAACGGGATCAAGAGACCCAGTACTTC CASSYLFERQRDQETQYF 18 . TRBV6-2/TRBV6-3 . TRBJ2-5
TGTGCCAGCGCCCCGGCAGCGGTCTCCTACAATGAGCAGTTCTTC CASAPAAVSYNEQFF 15 many TRBV6-2/TRBV6-3 . TRBJ2-1
TGTGCCAGCGAGCTGGACAGCCTTTCCTCTGGAAACACCATATATTTT CASELDSLSSGNTIYF 16 few TRBV2 . TRBJ1-3
TGTGCCAGCAGCCTATTACGGGCCTGGGACAGAGGGCAGTTCTTC CASSLLRAWDRGQFF 15 . TRBV13 TRBD1 TRBJ2-1
TGTGCCAGCAGAGGGATTACTAATGAAAAACTGTTTTTT CASRGITNEKLFF 13 . TRBV28 . TRBJ1-4
TGCGCCAGCAGCCTCGGACAGGGGGACTACACCTTC CASSLGQGDYTF 12 . TRBV5-1 TRBD1 TRBJ1-2
TGTGCCAGCAGTTCTACACGGAGAGATACGCAGTATTTT CASSSTRRDTQYF 13 . TRBV25-1 . TRBJ2-3
TGCAGTGCCCCCGCCTTGAGCGGGAGGGCCACAGATACGCAGTATTTT CSAPALSGRATDTQYF 16 . TRBV20-1 TRBD2 TRBJ2-3
TGTGCCAGCAGTTCCAACCGGGACAGACATGAAAAACTGTTTTTT CASSSNRDRHEKLFF 15 . TRBV12-3/TRBV12-4 TRBD1 TRBJ1-4
TGTGCCAGCAGTTTAACAGGGGGAACTAATGAAAAACTGTTTTTT CASSLTGGTNEKLFF 15 . TRBV6-5 TRBD1 TRBJ1-4
TGTGCCAGCAGCCCTGGACTAGCGGAAGGCTACGAGCAGTACTTC CASSPGLAEGYEQYF 15 few TRBV7-9 TRBD2 TRBJ2-7
TGTGCCAGCAGCTTAACCGGCGGTGGGGGCACTGAAGCTTTCTTT CASSLTGGGGTEAFF 15 many TRBV7-9 . TRBJ1-1
TGTGCCAGTCAGGGGTCCTCCTACGAGCAGTACTTC CASQGSSYEQYF 12 . TRBV19 . TRBJ2-7
TGTGCCAGCAGTTCAGAGCCGGAGCAGTTCTTC CASSSEPEQFF 11 . TRBV28 . TRBJ2-1
TGTGCCAGCAGCTTGTCGACAGGATATCAGCCCCAGCATTTT CASSLSTGYQPQHF 14 . TRBV7-6 . TRBJ1-5
TGTGCCAGCAGTTTGTCTACGGGACCGATGAACACCGGGGAGCTGTTTTTT CASSLSTGPMNTGELFF 17 . TRBV28 . TRBJ2-2
TGTGCCAGCTCACCAGTGGGACAGGCTAACTATGGCTACACCTTC CASSPVGQANYGYTF 15 few TRBV18 TRBD1 TRBJ1-2
TGTGCCAGCAGCTCCTCCGGGACAGGGTTATACACTGAAGCTTTCTTT CASSSSGTGLYTEAFF 16 few TRBV5-5 TRBD1 TRBJ1-1
TGTGCCAGCAGCTGGGACACCACCCCCTACAATGAGCAGTTCTTC CASSWDTTPYNEQFF 15 . TRBV7-6 . TRBJ2-1